The 17 T cell receptor beta chains given below trace back to one sample, sequenced in a study of blood T cell repertoires in COVID-19. Libraries were prepared by immunoSEQ multiplex PCR; TCRdb keeps only in-frame clonotypes and omits some of them. The repertoire consists of roughly 150,000 clones, with roughly 74% occurring once and the leading ten covering around 14%. Sequencing was done on a sample of peripheral blood. These receptors were collected from an elderly woman with acute or convalescent COVID-19.

The gene calls are TRBV6-5 and TRBJ1-4; D not certain. V dropped 5 bases and J dropped 0 bases, with 7 bases sitting between them. The CDR3 extends over 14 amino acids. Germline V gene sequence: CDR1 MNHEY, CDR2 SVGAGI. CDR3 region: CASSHTSTNEKLFF. CDR3 DNA: TGTGCCAGCAGTCACACCTCAACTAATGAAAAACTGTTTTTT.

The CDR3 loop reads CASRTGQGAYSPLHF. In nucleotides, the CDR3 is TGTGCCAGCAGGACGGGACAGGGGGCGTATTCACCCCTCCACTTT. The chain is built from TRBV28 and TRBJ1-6; TRBD1 aligns across 12 bases. V gave up 6 bases and J gave up 8 bases; unmatched junction bases: 5. This CDR3 has 15 amino acids. Germline V gives CDR1 MDHEN, CDR2 SYDVKM.

The chain couples TRBV2 to TRBJ1-5; 8 bases match TRBD1. This CDR3 has 15 residues. Germline values: CDR1 SNHLY, CDR2 FYNNEI. After removal of 6 bases from V and 4 bases from J, the junction contained 8 bases not matched to a gene. Here the CDR3 reads CASSPTGVGNQPQHF. Here the CDR3 DNA reads TGTGCCAGCAGCCCGACAGGGGTCGGAAATCAGCCCCAGCATTTT.

The chain couples TRBV13 to TRBJ1-6; TRBD1 matches at 12 bases. Germline V gene lookup returns CDR1 PRHDT and CDR2 FYEKMQ (reference sequence). V was clipped by 5 bases and J by 7 bases; unmatched bases: 9. This CDR3 is 17 amino acids long. For the CDR3, the DNA is TGTGCCAGCAGCCCATCGGGACAGGGGGCCTTCAATTCACCCCTCCACTTT. Translating it yields CASSPSGQGAFNSPLHF. Combining the CDR3 with reference TRBV13 and TRBJ1-6 gives the whole variable domain AAGVIQSPRHLIKEKRETATLKCYPIPRHDTVYWYQQGPGQDPQFLISFYEKMQSDKGSIPDRFSAQQFSDYHSELNMSSLELGDSALYFCASSPSGQGAFNSPLHFGNGTRLTVT.

The chain is built from TRBV30 and TRBJ1-4; tentative D call: TRBD1 (5 bases). Germline values: CDR1 GTSNPN, CDR2 SVGIG (reference sequence). Between the trimmed V and J ends, which lost 4 bases and 10 bases, there was a span of 25 bases. This CDR3 spans 16 amino acids. This CDR3 is CAWTPYGAGWGGKLFF. In DNA form, the CDR3 reads TGTGCCTGGACCCCTTACGGGGCGGGGTGGGGTGGAAAACTGTTTTTT. Full variable domain (rest looked up from reference TRBV30 and TRBJ1-4): SQTIHQWPATLVQPVGSPLSLECTVEGTSNPNLYWYRQAAGRGLQLLFYSVGIGQISSEVPQNLSASRPQDRQFILSSKKLLLSDSGFYLCAWTPYGAGWGGKLFFGSGTQLSVL.

The chain joins TRBV6-5 to TRBJ2-7, with 7 positions matching TRBD1. CDR3 length: 15 residues. Germline V gene sequence: CDR1 MNHEY, CDR2 SVGAGI. With V trimmed by 5 bases and J by 3 bases, 10 bases remained unmatched. The DNA of the CDR3 is TGTGCCAGCAGTACACAGGGGTGGTCGGGCTACGAGCAGTACTTC. Residues: CASSTQGWSGYEQYF.

V usage is TRBV6-2 or TRBV6-3 and J usage is TRBJ2-1; TRBD2 aligns across 16 bases. CDR1 and CDR2 from the germline V gene are MNHEY and SVGEGT. V gave up 4 bases and J gave up 2 bases; unmatched junction bases: 11. The CDR3 extends over 20 amino acids. CDR3 sequence (DNA): TGTGCCAGCAGTTCTACCGGGACTAGCGGGGGGGTCGTCACCTACAATGAGCAGTTCTTC. Its translation: CASSSTGTSGGVVTYNEQFF.

This rearrangement joins TRBV24-1 to TRBJ2-1; 9 bases line up with TRBD2. V lost 9 bases to trimming and J lost 7 bases; unmatched junction nucleotides: 18. CDR3 length equals 17 residues. Per germline, CDR1 KGHDR and CDR2 SFDVKD. The CDR3 DNA sequence: TGTGCCACCTCTAGGACGCCCAGCGGGGGGAATGGGAATGAGCAGTTCTTC. Amino acids: CATSRTPSGGNGNEQFF.

This sequence joins TRBV6-1 and TRBJ1-5; a weak D match, TRBD1 (5 bases). This CDR3 region has 15 residues. Deletions cut 3 bases from V and 10 bases from J, with 19 bases between. Germline V gives CDR1 MNHNS, CDR2 SASEGT. Here the CDR3 DNA reads TGTGCCAGCAGTGAGGGACTAGCACTAATCAGCCCCCAGCATTTT. Its translation: CASSEGLALISPQHF.

J is TRBJ2-2 and V is TRBV4-1; D call uncertain. The germline V gene has CDR1 MGHRA and CDR2 YSYEKL. There are 14 residues in the CDR3. The V and J ends lost 3 bases and 7 bases respectively, with 12 bases between them. The CDR3 sequence is CASSHALDVGELFF. The CDR3 nucleotides read TGCGCCAGCAGCCACGCTTTAGATGTCGGGGAGCTGTTTTTT.

The chain has TRBV6-5 and TRBJ2-7; a possible D gene is TRBD1 (6 bases). In germline, CDR1 is MNHEY, CDR2 SVGAGI. This CDR3 has 13 residues. V dropped 6 bases and J dropped 6 bases, with 15 bases sitting between them. This CDR3 reads CASSLVQGIEQYF. The CDR3 DNA follows: TGTGCCAGCAGCCTCGTTCAGGGGATCGAGCAGTACTTC.

The chain combines TRBV20-1 with TRBJ1-1; D is ambiguous. CDR1 and CDR2 (germline): DFQATT, SNEGSKA (reference sequence). V was pared by 3 bases and J by 11 bases, with 13 bases between. The CDR3 spans 11 residues. The CDR3 spells CSARPQLGAFF. CDR3 nucleotides: TGCAGTGCTAGGCCTCAACTCGGGGCTTTCTTT.

The chain links TRBV19 to TRBJ1-2, with no clear D. This CDR3 spans 14 amino acids. CDR1 and CDR2 (germline): LNHDA, SQIVND (reference sequence). V shed 1 base and J shed 2 bases, with 8 bases lying between them. CDR3 region: CASSIVGWNYGYTF. In DNA form, the CDR3 reads TGTGCCAGTAGTATAGTCGGTTGGAACTATGGCTACACCTTC.

The chain has TRBV4-2 and TRBJ2-5; 8 bases map to TRBD2. Germline-derived CDR1 and CDR2 are LGHNA and YNFKEQ. Trimming at V came to 3 bases and at J to 5 bases, leaving 5 bases not matched to a gene. The CDR3 covers 14 residues. DNA of the CDR3: TGTGCCAGCAGCCACCTAGGACTAGCTGAGACCCAGTACTTC. This encodes CASSHLGLAETQYF.

The sample holds one count of this clone. V and J are TRBV9 and TRBJ1-4; 9 bases map to TRBD1. The CDR3 spans 13 residues. V shed 3 bases and J 8 bases; nucleotides not matched to a gene: 2. Germline CDR1 and CDR2: SGDLS and YYNGEE. The CDR3 DNA reads TGTGCCAGCAGCGCGACAGGGGGGGAAAAACTGTTTTTT. Its translation is CASSATGGEKLFF.

This clone came up a few times. The gene calls are TRBV19 and TRBJ2-1, with 10 bases fitting TRBD1. The CDR3 runs 18 residues. With V trimmed by 9 bases and J by 0 bases, 14 bases remained unmatched. Germline loops: CDR1 LNHDA, CDR2 SQIVND (reference sequence). The CDR3 here is CARARQGAWGSSYNEQFF. The CDR3, as DNA: TGTGCCAGAGCTAGACAGGGGGCGTGGGGCAGCTCCTACAATGAGCAGTTCTTC. Filled out from reference TRBV19 and TRBJ2-1, the complete variable domain reads DGGITQSPKYLFRKEGQNVTLSCEQNLNHDAMYWYRQDPGQGLRLIYYSQIVNDFQKGDIAEGYSVSREKKESFPLTVTSAQKNPTAFYLCARARQGAWGSSYNEQFFGPGTRLTVL.

In this sample, this clone turned up a few times. This chain joins TRBV29-1 and TRBJ1-3; D ambiguous. Germline CDR1 SQVTM, CDR2 ANQGSEA. The CDR3 length is 14 residues. V was cut by 6 bases and J by 0 bases, with 12 bases left in between. The CDR3 region is CSVLQESSGNTIYF. The CDR3 nucleotides read TGCAGCGTCCTCCAGGAAAGCTCTGGAAACACCATATATTTT.